This T cell receptor (beta chain) was profiled in a study of blood T cells in healthy people across ages. Notes on the study in general: Because sorting was not performed, PBMCs prevented conclusive naive versus antigen-experienced comparison.

V lost 3 bases, J lost 7 bases, and 14 bases stayed unmatched. The germline CDR1 and CDR2 sequences are DFQATT and SNEGSKA (reference sequence). This CDR3 comprises 17 residues. Isolation of PBMCs gave at least 6.5 million cells per sample. A J-beta primer mix and a sample-barcoded 5' primer were used in a second PCR of roughly 6 to 11 cycles. A tag from a template-switch adaptor with 12 random nucleotides marked each cDNA molecule. MiXCR was run by TCRdb on the 5' RACE reads, yielding one entry per CDR3 protein. The table includes roughly 1.5 million distinct CDR3 sequences, 42% detected once. This clonotype occurred a few times. Its target is unknown.

This chain links TRBV20-1 with TRBJ2-7; 14 bases agree with TRBD2. This TCR came from a woman younger than 30 in good health. Sequenced material: blood. The CDR3: CSASDGTSGSRRKEQYF. The CDR3 DNA sequence: TGCAGTGCTAGCGACGGGACTAGCGGGAGTCGTCGTAAAGAGCAGTACTTC.